This T cell receptor (beta chain) was identified during a study of cytomegalovirus exposure and HLA in healthy donors. Regarding this clone: As yet, its antigen is unknown.

There are 12 residues in the CDR3. Germline V gene lookup returns CDR1 MDHEN and CDR2 SYDVKM. Trimming left V 2 bases short and J 5 bases short, with 6 bases between. Study outcomes and limitations: CMV antigen specificity of three CMV-associated chains was confirmed in vitro. The study flagged around 150 TCR beta chains as cytomegalovirus-associated. A later analysis found first-cohort TCR clusters tended to co-occur in the 130 or so validation repertoires. Using the classifier, cytomegalovirus status was reportedly diagnosed with high specificity and sensitivity.

Assay used: immunoSEQ multiplex PCR; TCRdb lists only in-frame clones, some missing. This table holds approximately 98,000 clones, under 85% found once. The chain couples TRBV28 to TRBJ1-1, with D uncertain. This receptor was taken from a woman aged 18-35 years in good health and CMV-seronegative. Sample: PBMCs. CDR3 amino acids: CASSLGRTEAFF. The CDR3, as DNA: TGTGCCAGCAGTTTAGGCAGGACTGAAGCTTTCTTT. The whole variable domain, filled in from reference TRBV28 and TRBJ1-1, reads DVKVTQSSRYLVKRTGEKVFLECVQDMDHENMFWYRQDPGLGLRLIYFSYDVKMKEKGDIPEGYSVSREKKERFSLILESASTNQTSMYLCASSLGRTEAFFGQGTRLTVV.